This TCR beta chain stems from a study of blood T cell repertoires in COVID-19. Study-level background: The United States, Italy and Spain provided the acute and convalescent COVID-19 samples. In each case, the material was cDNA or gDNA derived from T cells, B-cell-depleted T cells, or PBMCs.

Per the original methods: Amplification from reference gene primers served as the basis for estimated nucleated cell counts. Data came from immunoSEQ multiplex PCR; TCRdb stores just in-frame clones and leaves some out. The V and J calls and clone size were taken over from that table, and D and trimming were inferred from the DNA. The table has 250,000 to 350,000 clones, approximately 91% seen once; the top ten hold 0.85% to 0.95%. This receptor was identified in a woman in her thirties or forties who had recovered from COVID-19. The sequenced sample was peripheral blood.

CDR3 sequence (DNA): TGTGCCAGCAGCCGTACCGGGACAGGGCCAGATACGCAGTATTTT. Protein product: CASSRTGTGPDTQYF. The genes are TRBV7-9 and TRBJ2-3; TRBD1 agrees at 9 bases. J lost 4 bases, V lost 5 bases, and 7 bases had no gene match. The CDR3 runs 15 residues. Germline CDR1 is SEHNR and CDR2 is FQNEAQ (reference sequence).